These T cell receptor beta chains were read from a single sample in a study of blood T cell repertoires in COVID-19. Clones were sequenced by immunoSEQ multiplex PCR, and TCRdb holds only the in-frame ones, with some missing. This table holds approximately 180,000 clones, about 91% found once. Sequencing was carried out using PBMCs or T cells enriched from blood (not recorded which). The receptor source for this set is a woman aged 40-49 years with acute COVID-19. The CDR3 runs from the conserved cysteine through the conserved F or W. Fields, in order: J gene, D gene, clone size, V gene, CDR3 protein, CDR3 DNA. A D gene is named only where the DNA matches it firmly. Clone size appears in some rows only: once, few, many, or a class for an expanded clone.

j_call: TRBJ2-1
d_call: .
clone_size: .
v_call: TRBV5-5
cdr3_aa: CASSLNYATSDEQFF
cdr3_nt: TGTGCCAGCAGCTTGAACTATGCTACGAGCGATGAGCAGTTCTTC

j_call: TRBJ2-3
d_call: .
clone_size: few
v_call: TRBV6-4
cdr3_aa: CASSDSATGGPDTQYF
cdr3_nt: TGTGCCAGCAGTGACTCCGCGACAGGTGGACCAGATACGCAGTATTTT

j_call: TRBJ1-6
d_call: .
clone_size: .
v_call: TRBV7-8
cdr3_aa: CASSLKQNNSPLHF
cdr3_nt: TGTGCCAGCAGCTTAAAACAGAATAATTCACCCCTCCACTTT

j_call: TRBJ1-5
d_call: .
clone_size: .
v_call: TRBV3-1/TRBV3-2
cdr3_aa: CASSQGHGGRQPQHF
cdr3_nt: TGTGCCAGCAGCCAAGGACACGGCGGGAGGCAGCCCCAGCATTTT

j_call: TRBJ2-7
d_call: .
clone_size: .
v_call: TRBV7-3
cdr3_aa: CASSALGGYEQYF
cdr3_nt: TGTGCCAGCAGCGCCTTGGGCGGGTACGAGCAGTACTTC

j_call: TRBJ1-5
d_call: TRBD1
clone_size: once
v_call: TRBV15
cdr3_aa: CATSRDRELGQPQHF
cdr3_nt: TGTGCCACCAGCCGGGACAGGGAGTTGGGACAGCCCCAGCATTTT

j_call: TRBJ2-3
d_call: TRBD1
clone_size: once
v_call: TRBV7-9
cdr3_aa: CASSPDRDTDTQYF
cdr3_nt: TGTGCCAGCAGCCCCGACAGGGACACAGATACGCAGTATTTT

j_call: TRBJ2-3
d_call: TRBD2
clone_size: .
v_call: TRBV4-2
cdr3_aa: CASSQEGIAGRGDTQYF
cdr3_nt: TGTGCCAGCAGCCAAGAGGGAATAGCGGGAAGGGGGGATACGCAGTATTTT

j_call: TRBJ2-1
d_call: TRBD2
clone_size: .
v_call: TRBV27
cdr3_aa: CASSKGTSGANEQFF
cdr3_nt: TGTGCCAGCAGTAAAGGGACTAGCGGGGCCAATGAGCAGTTCTTC

j_call: TRBJ2-7
d_call: TRBD1
clone_size: .
v_call: TRBV7-2
cdr3_aa: CASSLDRGIDEQYF
cdr3_nt: TGTGCCAGCAGCCTCGACAGGGGGATAGACGAGCAGTACTTC

j_call: TRBJ2-7
d_call: TRBD2
clone_size: .
v_call: TRBV6-6
cdr3_aa: CASSLRTSGGRRASYEQYF
cdr3_nt: TGTGCCAGCAGTCTAAGGACTAGCGGGGGGCGAAGGGCCTCCTACGAGCAGTACTTC

j_call: TRBJ2-3
d_call: TRBD1
clone_size: .
v_call: TRBV2
cdr3_aa: CASSEGGQGGDTQYF
cdr3_nt: TGTGCCAGCAGTGAAGGGGGACAGGGAGGAGATACGCAGTATTTT

j_call: TRBJ2-3
d_call: TRBD2
clone_size: .
v_call: TRBV29-1
cdr3_aa: CSPGGGAGDTQYF
cdr3_nt: TGCAGCCCCGGGGGAGGGGCGGGAGATACGCAGTATTTT

j_call: TRBJ1-2
d_call: .
clone_size: .
v_call: TRBV11-1
cdr3_aa: CASSPRHGNGYTF
cdr3_nt: TGTGCCAGCAGCCCCCGACATGGCAATGGCTACACCTTC

j_call: TRBJ1-2
d_call: .
clone_size: .
v_call: TRBV27
cdr3_aa: CASSFGGNYGYTF
cdr3_nt: TGTGCCAGCAGTTTCGGGGGGAACTATGGCTACACCTTC

j_call: TRBJ2-7
d_call: .
clone_size: .
v_call: TRBV30
cdr3_aa: CAFPAGPYEQYF
cdr3_nt: TGTGCCTTCCCCGCGGGGCCCTACGAGCAGTACTTC

j_call: TRBJ2-2
d_call: .
clone_size: few
v_call: TRBV4-3
cdr3_aa: CASSQSSNTGELFF
cdr3_nt: TGCGCCAGCAGCCAGTCTTCTAACACCGGGGAGCTGTTTTTT

j_call: TRBJ2-2
d_call: TRBD2
clone_size: .
v_call: TRBV28
cdr3_aa: CASSLTSGGPANTGELFF
cdr3_nt: TGTGCCAGCAGTCTGACTAGCGGGGGGCCCGCGAACACCGGGGAGCTGTTTTTT

j_call: TRBJ1-2
d_call: TRBD1
clone_size: .
v_call: TRBV29-1
cdr3_aa: CSATDRLGGYTF
cdr3_nt: TGCAGCGCCACGGACAGGCTGGGTGGCTACACCTTC

j_call: TRBJ2-3
d_call: TRBD1
clone_size: .
v_call: TRBV6-1
cdr3_aa: CASSDMTGGTISDTQYF
cdr3_nt: TGTGCCAGCAGTGACATGACAGGGGGCACTATATCAGATACGCAGTATTTT

j_call: TRBJ2-7
d_call: TRBD1
clone_size: .
v_call: TRBV15
cdr3_aa: CATSRHDRALEQYF
cdr3_nt: TGTGCCACCAGCAGGCACGACAGGGCGCTCGAGCAGTACTTC

j_call: TRBJ1-3
d_call: TRBD1
clone_size: few
v_call: TRBV7-3
cdr3_aa: CASSLGQGTGNTIYF
cdr3_nt: TGTGCCAGCAGCTTAGGACAGGGTACTGGAAACACCATATATTTT

j_call: TRBJ1-5
d_call: TRBD1
clone_size: .
v_call: TRBV6-5
cdr3_aa: CASSSGTGGSQPQHF
cdr3_nt: TGTGCCAGCAGCTCGGGGACAGGGGGAAGCCAGCCCCAGCATTTT

j_call: TRBJ2-5
d_call: .
clone_size: once
v_call: TRBV2
cdr3_aa: CASSEVLGGTQYF
cdr3_nt: TGTGCCAGCAGTGAAGTGTTAGGGGGGACCCAGTACTTC

j_call: TRBJ2-3
d_call: .
clone_size: .
v_call: TRBV4-1
cdr3_aa: CASSPYRVADTQYF
cdr3_nt: TGCGCCAGCAGCCCATACAGGGTGGCAGATACGCAGTATTTT

j_call: TRBJ2-7
d_call: TRBD1
clone_size: .
v_call: TRBV3-1/TRBV3-2
cdr3_aa: CASSHRDRAGEQYF
cdr3_nt: TGTGCCAGCAGCCACCGGGACAGGGCGGGTGAGCAGTACTTC

j_call: TRBJ1-1
d_call: .
clone_size: .
v_call: TRBV6-2/TRBV6-3
cdr3_aa: CASSYVIRRSEAFF
cdr3_nt: TGTGCCAGCAGTTACGTAATCCGTCGGAGTGAAGCTTTCTTT

j_call: TRBJ1-3
d_call: TRBD1
clone_size: .
v_call: TRBV19
cdr3_aa: CASSPADRAFSGNTIYF
cdr3_nt: TGTGCCAGTAGTCCCGCGGACAGGGCTTTCTCTGGAAACACCATATATTTT

j_call: TRBJ2-4
d_call: .
clone_size: .
v_call: TRBV19
cdr3_aa: CASSIGKSLAKNIQYF
cdr3_nt: TGTGCCAGTAGTATCGGGAAGTCACTAGCCAAAAACATTCAGTACTTC

j_call: TRBJ2-7
d_call: TRBD1
clone_size: .
v_call: TRBV13
cdr3_aa: CASSTSGTGFEQYF
cdr3_nt: TGTGCCAGCAGCACGTCCGGGACAGGGTTTGAGCAGTACTTC

j_call: TRBJ1-2
d_call: .
clone_size: few
v_call: TRBV28
cdr3_aa: CASSFPGVGTSYGYTF
cdr3_nt: TGTGCCAGCAGTTTCCCTGGGGTGGGGACAAGCTATGGCTACACCTTC

j_call: TRBJ2-7
d_call: TRBD2
clone_size: .
v_call: TRBV5-1
cdr3_aa: CASSLEGGYEQYF
cdr3_nt: TGCGCCAGCAGCTTGGAGGGAGGGTACGAGCAGTACTTC

j_call: TRBJ2-3
d_call: TRBD2
clone_size: .
v_call: TRBV5-5
cdr3_aa: CASSLAAGGPTDTQYF
cdr3_nt: TGTGCCAGCAGCTTGGCCGCGGGAGGGCCGACAGATACGCAGTATTTT

j_call: TRBJ2-3
d_call: TRBD1
clone_size: .
v_call: TRBV10-3
cdr3_aa: CAISVGTGVTDTQYF
cdr3_nt: TGTGCCATCAGTGTGGGGACAGGGGTCACAGATACGCAGTATTTT

j_call: TRBJ1-2
d_call: TRBD1
clone_size: .
v_call: TRBV6-6
cdr3_aa: CASRPGQGGYTF
cdr3_nt: TGTGCCAGCAGACCCGGACAGGGTGGCTACACCTTC

j_call: TRBJ1-2
d_call: .
clone_size: once
v_call: TRBV30
cdr3_aa: CAWEEDPKGGYTF
cdr3_nt: TGTGCCTGGGAGGAGGACCCAAAAGGCGGCTACACCTTC

j_call: TRBJ1-1
d_call: TRBD1
clone_size: medium-sized
v_call: TRBV29-1
cdr3_aa: CSVRQGENTEAFF
cdr3_nt: TGCAGCGTTCGACAGGGGGAGAACACTGAAGCTTTCTTT

j_call: TRBJ2-7
d_call: .
clone_size: .
v_call: TRBV11-2
cdr3_aa: CASSFQVRGHEQYF
cdr3_nt: TGTGCCAGCAGCTTTCAAGTCAGGGGCCACGAGCAGTACTTC

j_call: TRBJ2-1
d_call: TRBD2
clone_size: once
v_call: TRBV27
cdr3_aa: CASSRYPTPLAASNNEQFF
cdr3_nt: TGTGCCAGCAGTCGCTACCCCACTCCTCTAGCGGCCTCGAACAATGAGCAGTTCTTC

j_call: TRBJ2-7
d_call: .
clone_size: .
v_call: TRBV28
cdr3_aa: CASSDQEGSSEQYF
cdr3_nt: TGTGCCAGCAGCGATCAGGAGGGGTCGTCCGAGCAGTACTTC

j_call: TRBJ2-7
d_call: TRBD2
clone_size: .
v_call: TRBV27
cdr3_aa: CASSPGGAPPYLGSYEQYF
cdr3_nt: TGTGCCAGCAGCCCGGGAGGCGCGCCCCCCTACCTGGGGTCCTACGAGCAGTACTTC

j_call: TRBJ2-2
d_call: .
clone_size: few
v_call: TRBV5-6
cdr3_aa: CASSLMAGEETGELFF
cdr3_nt: TGTGCCAGCAGCTTAATGGCAGGGGAAGAAACCGGGGAGCTGTTTTTT

j_call: TRBJ1-1
d_call: .
clone_size: .
v_call: TRBV4-3
cdr3_aa: CASSRKGGVSEAFF
cdr3_nt: TGCGCCAGCAGCCGCAAGGGAGGGGTAAGTGAAGCTTTCTTT

j_call: TRBJ2-7
d_call: TRBD2
clone_size: .
v_call: TRBV7-2
cdr3_aa: CASSLRTGDPTSGITMYF
cdr3_nt: TGTGCCAGCAGCTTACGGACAGGGGATCCGACTAGCGGGATAACGATGTACTTC

j_call: TRBJ1-4
d_call: .
clone_size: .
v_call: TRBV10-1
cdr3_aa: CASSEGGTGNEKLFF
cdr3_nt: TGCGCCAGCAGTGAAGGCGGGACGGGAAATGAAAAACTGTTTTTT

j_call: TRBJ1-3
d_call: TRBD1
clone_size: .
v_call: TRBV5-1
cdr3_aa: CASSLRGRSKGNTIYF
cdr3_nt: TGCGCCAGCAGCTTGAGGGGGCGATCCAAAGGAAACACCATATATTTT

j_call: TRBJ1-5
d_call: .
clone_size: .
v_call: TRBV11-2
cdr3_aa: CASSWTAHQPQHF
cdr3_nt: TGTGCCAGCAGCTGGACAGCTCATCAGCCCCAGCATTTT